Shown below are 30 T cell receptor beta chains from a single sample sequenced in a study of T-cell reconstitution after alpha-beta-depleted transplantation in children. For TCRbeta, the library was prepared with unique molecular identifiers. MiXCR was run by TCRdb on the PCR reads, yielding one entry per CDR3 protein. The sample contains under 300,000 distinct CDR3 sequences, 9.7% of which appear only once. Here the sequenced sample was PBMCs from the stem cell graft donor, taken from the stem cell graft. The receptors originated from a human donor who donated a stem cell graft to a child with SCID.

This clonotype was picked up many times. The V call is TRBV20-1, the J call TRBJ1-6; D gene uncertain. This CDR3 contains 15 residues. V lost 1 base and J 0 bases, leaving 7 bases between the germline ends. Germline CDR1 reads DFQATT; CDR2 reads SNEGSKA (reference sequence). CDR3 residues: CSARGDSSYNSPLHF. CDR3 nucleotides: TGCAGTGCTAGAGGCGATAGCTCCTATAATTCACCCCTCCACTTT.

This clonotype was seen ten or more times. The V gene is TRBV12-3 or TRBV12-4, the J gene TRBJ2-5, with D perhaps matching TRBD1 (5 bases). The CDR3 extends over 14 amino acids. Trimming pared 3 bases from V and 5 bases from J, leaving 13 bases between. The CDR3, as DNA: TGTGCCAGCAGTTTTCGAATAGGGGATGAGACCCAGTACTTC. Translated: CASSFRIGDETQYF.

The V call is TRBV27, the J call TRBJ2-7; D call uncertain. CDR3 length: 12 residues. The germline CDR1 and CDR2 sequences are MNHEY and SMNVEV (reference sequence). Trimming took 6 bases from V and 1 from J, leaving 7 bases between them. This CDR3 reads CASRPGSYEQYF. DNA of the CDR3: TGTGCCAGCAGACCCGGTTCCTACGAGCAGTACTTC.

This clonotype was detected many times. V and J are TRBV11-2 and TRBJ2-1, with 7 bases that match TRBD2. There are 15 residues in the CDR3. The V segment lost 2 bases and the J segment 5 bases; nucleotides outside the gene matches: 6. Germline CDR1 SGHAT, CDR2 FQNNGV. Written as DNA, the CDR3 is TGTGCCAGCAGCTTACCGGCCCGGGGGGACAATGAGCAGTTCTTC. Its protein product is CASSLPARGDNEQFF.

J is TRBJ1-2 and V is TRBV11-2; unclear D gene. The germline CDR1 and CDR2 sequences are SGHAT and FQNNGV. The CDR3 extends over 13 amino acids. The germline V and J ends were trimmed by 2 bases and 10 bases, with 14 bases remaining between them. The CDR3 region is CASSLSTREDYTF. The DNA for the CDR3 is TGTGCCAGCAGCTTATCGACCCGAGAGGACTACACCTTC.

V usage is TRBV24-1 and J usage is TRBJ2-3; a possible D gene is TRBD1 (6 bases). V was trimmed by 5 bases and J by 2 bases, leaving 19 bases between them. CDR1 KGHDR and CDR2 SFDVKD come from the germline V gene. The CDR3 is 17 amino acids. CDR3 protein: CATSVLRQATYTDTQYF. The CDR3 region has the DNA TGTGCCACCAGTGTCCTAAGACAGGCAACCTACACAGATACGCAGTATTTT.

This clonotype was detected ten times or more. The chain is built from TRBV24-1 and TRBJ2-1, with D tentatively TRBD2 (6 bases). Looked up from germline, CDR1 is KGHDR and CDR2 is SFDVKD. Trimming took off 4 bases at V and 3 bases at J, with 6 bases between the two ends. The CDR3 consists of 13 residues. CDR3 sequence (DNA): TGTGCCACCAGTGACGGGAGCTACAATGAGCAGTTCTTC. Residues: CATSDGSYNEQFF.

This clonotype was detected ten times or more. The rearrangement uses TRBV5-1 and TRBJ2-5; D is perhaps TRBD1 (5 bases). The V gene lost 6 bases and the J gene lost 2 bases, with 14 bases spanning the gap. The CDR3 sequence is 14 residues long. From germline, CDR1 is SGHRS and CDR2 YFSETQ. The DNA of the CDR3 is TGCGCCAGCACCTGGCAGGGCTTTCAAGAGACCCAGTACTTC. It is translated as CASTWQGFQETQYF.

This clonotype was counted ten times or more. The chain has TRBV5-1 and TRBJ1-4; possibly TRBD1 for D (6 bases). V lost 4 bases, J lost 5 bases, and 12 bases lay in between. The CDR3 contains 14 residues. Germline assignment: CDR1 SGHRS and CDR2 YFSETQ. The CDR3 DNA reads as TGCGCCAGCAGCCTTCAGGGGCCCAATGAAAAACTGTTTTTT. Protein product: CASSLQGPNEKLFF.

The genes are TRBV4-2 and TRBJ2-2; D may be TRBD1 or TRBD2 (5 bases each). The germline CDR1 and CDR2 sequences are LGHNA and YNFKEQ. Deletions cut 4 bases from V and 4 bases from J, with 13 bases between. The CDR3 is 15 residues long. The CDR3 nucleotides are TGTGCCAGCAGCCCGGGGCTACCCGGCACCGGGGAGCTGTTTTTT. Residues: CASSPGLPGTGELFF.

The genes are TRBV4-2 and TRBJ1-2, with a tentative D call TRBD1 (6 bases). V shed 4 bases and J shed 4 bases, with 22 bases lying between them. Germline V CDR1 and CDR2: LGHNA, YNFKEQ. The CDR3 loop spans 17 amino acids. The CDR3 DNA sequence: TGTGCCAGCAGCCCCTTCATTATGGGACACAACCTCTATGGCTACACCTTC. Translated: CASSPFIMGHNLYGYTF.

This clonotype was picked up many times. The chain uses TRBV7-2 and TRBJ2-7, with D unclear. The germline V gene has CDR1 SGHTA and CDR2 FQGNSA. Trimming stripped 3 bases from V and 7 bases from J, with 13 bases between. This CDR3 contains 13 residues. CDR3 loop: CASSLRSAVEQYF. The CDR3 nucleotides are TGTGCCAGCAGCTTGAGGTCAGCCGTTGAGCAGTACTTC.

This clonotype occurred many times. The chain uses TRBV9 and TRBJ2-3, with 7 positions matching TRBD2. This CDR3 is built from 16 residues. Germline CDR1 is SGDLS and CDR2 is YYNGEE. With V trimmed by 3 bases and J by 0 bases, 7 bases remained unmatched. The CDR3 nucleotides are TGTGCCAGCAGCGCCGACGGGGGGTCTAGCACAGATACGCAGTATTTT. This gives the protein CASSADGGSSTDTQYF.

This clonotype was counted ten times or more. The chain links TRBV5-1 to TRBJ1-1; tentative D call: TRBD1 (6 bases). There are 14 residues in the CDR3. The V end was cut by 3 bases, the J end by 2 bases, with 11 bases between. Germline V gene data show CDR1 as SGHRS and CDR2 as YFSETQ. The CDR3: CASSWGQINTEAFF. In nucleotides, the CDR3 is TGCGCCAGCAGCTGGGGACAAATAAACACTGAAGCTTTCTTT.

This clonotype was observed at least ten times. The chain has TRBV7-2 and TRBJ2-3; perhaps TRBD1 as D (5 bases). Trimming took 11 bases from V and 0 from J, leaving 12 bases between them. The CDR3 is made up of 13 amino acids. Germline CDR1 is SGHTA and CDR2 is FQGNSA. Here the CDR3 DNA reads TGTGCCTACGAGACAGCCAGCACAGATACGCAGTATTTT. Protein: CAYETASTDTQYF.

The sample holds many counts of this clonotype. The chain carries TRBV6-1 and TRBJ2-1; 9 positions match TRBD1. With V trimmed by 2 bases and J by 8 bases, 16 bases remained unmatched. The CDR3 is 18 amino acids. Germline V gene sequence: CDR1 MNHNS, CDR2 SASEGT. The CDR3 DNA is TGTGCCAGCAGTGAATTCATAGGAACAGGGGGCCATTGGGATGAGCAGTTCTTC. Protein: CASSEFIGTGGHWDEQFF.

This clonotype has ten or more counts. This rearrangement joins TRBV24-1 to TRBJ2-5, with 8 positions matching TRBD1. CDR3 length: 13 amino acids. J lost 5 bases, V lost 7 bases, and 5 bases had no gene match. CDR1 and CDR2 from the germline V gene are KGHDR and SFDVKD. The DNA for the CDR3 is TGTGCCACCAGCTCAGGGGGCCGGGAGACCCAGTACTTC. Its translation: CATSSGGRETQYF.

The table lists this clonotype with many counts. V usage is TRBV12-3 or TRBV12-4 and J usage is TRBJ2-5; 9 bases fit TRBD1. V was clipped by 5 bases and J by 5 bases; unmatched bases: 9. The length of the CDR3 is 15 residues. The CDR3 sequence is CASSTGQGLGETQYF. The CDR3 DNA follows: TGTGCCAGCAGTACCGGACAGGGGTTGGGGGAGACCCAGTACTTC.

In its sample, this clonotype was seen many times. The CDR3 region is CSVPGQGTDTQYF. The CDR3 coding sequence is TGCAGCGTTCCGGGACAGGGGACAGATACGCAGTATTTT. The chain combines TRBV29-1 with TRBJ2-3, with 10 bases identical to TRBD1. The CDR3 runs 13 residues. Germline V gene sequence: CDR1 SQVTM, CDR2 ANQGSEA. The J segment lost 3 bases and the V segment lost 5 bases, leaving 2 bases of the junction unmatched.

This clonotype was recorded many times. The chain has TRBV6-4 and TRBJ2-1; 9 nucleotides match TRBD1. CDR3 length: 15 amino acids. The germline V gene has CDR1 MRHNA and CDR2 SNTAGT. V was clipped by 3 bases and J by 5 bases; unmatched bases: 5. The CDR3 here is CASSERDRENNEQFF. The CDR3 DNA reads as TGTGCCAGCAGTGAACGGGACAGGGAAAACAATGAGCAGTTCTTC.

The chain combines TRBV7-3 with TRBJ2-3; D is undetermined. Per the germline V gene, CDR1 is SGHTA and CDR2 is FQGTGA. V lost 1 base to trimming and J lost 1 base, with 12 bases between them. The CDR3 contains 16 residues. This chain's CDR3 is CASSLRNSARTDTQYF. In DNA, the CDR3 is TGTGCCAGCAGCTTAAGGAACAGCGCCCGCACAGATACGCAGTATTTT.

The chain employs TRBV28 and TRBJ2-3, with D uncertain. The CDR3 has 15 amino acids. CDR1 is MDHEN and CDR2 is SYDVKM in the germline V gene. V gave up 4 bases and J gave up 1 base, with 12 bases separating them. The CDR3: CASSWSAPGTDTQYF. For the CDR3, the DNA is TGTGCCAGCAGTTGGTCGGCTCCCGGCACAGATACGCAGTATTTT.

The genes are TRBV7-2 and TRBJ2-3; maybe TRBD2 (6 bases). V lost 2 bases, J lost 5 bases, and 11 bases lay in between. The V gene's germline CDR1 is SGHTA and CDR2 FQGNSA. CDR3 length: 14 amino acids. CDR3 loop: CASSLRGGEDTQYF. The CDR3 bases are TGTGCCAGCAGCTTAAGGGGCGGGGAAGATACGCAGTATTTT.

This clonotype was detected many times. The genes are TRBV12-3 or TRBV12-4 and TRBJ2-2, with unresolved D. There are 14 residues in the CDR3. Trimming shortened V by 6 bases and J by 1 base, and 9 bases separated the two germline ends. The CDR3 reads CASSLTVNTGELFF. CDR3 in DNA: TGTGCCAGCAGCTTAACGGTGAACACCGGGGAGCTGTTTTTT.

This clonotype was observed at least ten times. V gene TRBV5-1 combines with J gene TRBJ1-6; the D gene is possibly TRBD1 (6 bases). The CDR3 has 14 amino acids. The germline V gene has CDR1 SGHRS and CDR2 YFSETQ. Trimming removed 2 bases at V and 7 bases at J, with 10 bases between. DNA of the CDR3: TGCGCCAGCAGCTTCGGACAGATAAATTCACCCCTCCACTTT. This gives the protein CASSFGQINSPLHF.

The chain recombines TRBV25-1 with TRBJ2-7; weak D call: TRBD1 (9 bases). Per the germline V gene, CDR1 is MGHDK and CDR2 is SYGVNS. V lost 2 bases to trimming and J lost 6 bases, with 17 bases between them. The CDR3 has 15 amino acids. The CDR3 reads CASSEETGGLGEQYF. Here the CDR3 DNA reads TGTGCCAGCAGTGAAGAGACAGGGGGACTAGGCGAGCAGTACTTC.

This clonotype was counted ten times or more. The genes are TRBV6-1 and TRBJ2-1, with D possibly matching TRBD2 (6 bases). CDR3 length: 13 residues. Trimming removed 4 bases from V and 9 bases from J, with 13 bases in between. The germline V gene has CDR1 MNHNS and CDR2 SASEGT. This CDR3 reads CASSVAAGGEQFF. CDR3 sequence (DNA): TGTGCCAGCAGTGTGGCGGCCGGGGGTGAGCAGTTCTTC.

The chain has TRBV20-1 and TRBJ1-5, with 8 bases identical to TRBD1. Germline V lookup: CDR1 DFQATT, CDR2 SNEGSKA (reference sequence). This CDR3 contains 17 residues. V lost 7 bases to trimming and J lost 2 bases; unmatched junction nucleotides: 16. In DNA form, the CDR3 reads TGCAGTGGAGAACCTAAGACAGGGGACGTGGGCAATCAGCCCCAGCATTTT. It translates to CSGEPKTGDVGNQPQHF.

This clonotype was recorded at least ten times. The chain uses TRBV12-3 or TRBV12-4 and TRBJ1-4, with D maybe TRBD1 (6 bases). Trimming took 3 bases from V and 8 from J, leaving 19 bases between them. The CDR3 contains 16 residues. The CDR3 sequence: CASSLGHRRLAEKLFF. The CDR3, as DNA: TGTGCCAGCAGTTTGGGACACCGACGGTTAGCGGAAAAACTGTTTTTT.

This clonotype was seen at least ten times. The final CDR3 position lacks the conserved phenylalanine or tryptophan, pointing to a likely read error. The DNA is left out, because the CDR3 cannot be placed on it with certainty; the CDR3 is given as TCRdb lists it. This rearrangement joins TRBV20-1 to TRBJ2-7; the table calls TRBD1, which could not be checked here. CDR1 DFQATT and CDR2 SNEGSKA come from the germline V gene (reference sequence). The CDR3 numbers 12 amino acids, ends counted. The CDR3 protein is CSAPHSGHRPSI.